The entry that follows covers one TCR beta chain sequence. The source of the sample is a study of T cell changes during pregnancy in multiple sclerosis. Here immunoSEQ multiplex PCR was the method, and the copy in TCRdb shows in-frame clones only, minus some. This sample carries more than 25,000 clones, 90% to 95% of them seen once, and the ten largest clones take around 4.9%. The CDR3 totals 17 residues. V lost 4 bases and J 3 bases, leaving 20 bases between the germline ends. Germline CDR1 is SNHLY and CDR2 is FYNNEI. The source material was peripheral blood, sampled in the first trimester of pregnancy. This receptor was obtained from a female donor in good health, enrolled as a control in a pregnancy study. V is TRBV2 and J is TRBJ2-3; no clear D gene. CDR3 DNA: TGTGCCAGCAGTGTGAATATCGTGACTCTGCGGACAGATACGCAGTATTTT. This encodes CASSVNIVTLRTDTQYF.